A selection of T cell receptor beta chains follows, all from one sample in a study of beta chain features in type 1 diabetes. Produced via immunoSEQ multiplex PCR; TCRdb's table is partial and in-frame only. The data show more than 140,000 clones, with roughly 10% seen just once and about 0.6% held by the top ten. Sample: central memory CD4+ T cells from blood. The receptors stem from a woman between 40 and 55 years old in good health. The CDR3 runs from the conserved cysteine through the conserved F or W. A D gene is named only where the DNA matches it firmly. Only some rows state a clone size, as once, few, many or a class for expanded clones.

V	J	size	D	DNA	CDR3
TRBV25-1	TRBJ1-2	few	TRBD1	TGTGCCAGCAGTCCGGGACAGGGGCACTACACCTTC	CASSPGQGHYTF
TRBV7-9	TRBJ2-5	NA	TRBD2	TGTGCCAGCAGCGCAGAGTTCCCGCGGGGGATCTCAGAGACCCAGTACTTC	CASSAEFPRGISETQYF
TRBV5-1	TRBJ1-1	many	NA	TGCGCCAGCAGCCCAGGGAACACTGAAGCTTTCTTT	CASSPGNTEAFF
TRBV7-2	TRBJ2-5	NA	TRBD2	TGTGCCAGCAGCCTGGTCGGGGCGGGGGGAGAGACCCAGTACTTC	CASSLVGAGGETQYF
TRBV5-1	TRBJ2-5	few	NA	TGCGCCAGCAGCTTGGCCGTTCTCCAAGAGACCCAGTACTTC	CASSLAVLQETQYF
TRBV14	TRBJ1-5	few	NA	TGTGCCAGCAGCCTACAGGGTGGCAATCAGCCCCAGCATTTT	CASSLQGGNQPQHF
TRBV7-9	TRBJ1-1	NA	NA	TGTGCCAGCAGCCACCTCACTCAGGGGAAACGCACTGAAGCTTTCTTT	CASSHLTQGKRTEAFF
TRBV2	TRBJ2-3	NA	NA	TGTGCCAGCAGTGTAGAGGGAATAACGGATACGCAGTATTTT	CASSVEGITDTQYF
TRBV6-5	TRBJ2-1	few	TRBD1	TGTGCCAGCAGTTACGGGACAGGGGGCATATATGAGCAGTTCTTC	CASSYGTGGIYEQFF
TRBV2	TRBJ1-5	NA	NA	TGTGCCAGCAGTGGAACAGGTTTACAGCCCCAGCATTTT	CASSGTGLQPQHF
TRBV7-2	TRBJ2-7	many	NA	TGTGCCAGCAGCCTCGACTACCGCTCCTACGAGCAGTACTTC	CASSLDYRSYEQYF
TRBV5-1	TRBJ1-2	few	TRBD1	TGCGCCAGCAGCTTGGCCACCGGGACAGGGGGCTCCCCGACTACCTTC	CASSLATGTGGSPTTF
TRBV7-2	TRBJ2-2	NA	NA	TGTGCCAGCAGCCCCGATTGGGCCCTGGCGAACACCGGGGAGCTGTTTTTT	CASSPDWALANTGELFF
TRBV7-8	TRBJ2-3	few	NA	TGTGCCGCCCGGAGTAGCGGCACAGATACGCAGTATTTT	CAARSSGTDTQYF
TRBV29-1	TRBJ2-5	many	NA	TGCAGCGTTGAAGAAGGGGTCGAGACCCAGTACTTC	CSVEEGVETQYF
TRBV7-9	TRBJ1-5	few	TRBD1	TGTGCCAGCAGCTTGGGGACAGGGGTCTATCAGCCCCAGCATTTT	CASSLGTGVYQPQHF
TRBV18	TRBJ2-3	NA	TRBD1	TGTGCCAGCTCACGGGGACAGGGCACAGATACGCAGTATTTT	CASSRGQGTDTQYF
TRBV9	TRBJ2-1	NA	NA	TGTGCCAGCAGCGTAGCTAAGGACAGCTCTTATGGCCCCCAGTTCTTC	CASSVAKDSSYGPQFF
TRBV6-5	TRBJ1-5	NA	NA	TGTGCCAGCAGTTCCTACAGACAGACCGGCAATCAGCCCCAGCATTTT	CASSSYRQTGNQPQHF
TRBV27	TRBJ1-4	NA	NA	TGTGCCAGCAGGGCCAGGGCAGGGTTCGGTGAAAAACTGTTTTTT	CASRARAGFGEKLFF
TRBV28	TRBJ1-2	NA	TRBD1	TGTGCCAGCAGTAACCCGCCAGGGGGGCCCACCTTC	CASSNPPGGPTF
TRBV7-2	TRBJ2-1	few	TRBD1	TGTGCCAGCAGCTCAAGGACAGGATCCGGGCATGAGCAGTTCTTC	CASSSRTGSGHEQFF
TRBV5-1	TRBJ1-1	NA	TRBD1	TGCGCCAGCAGCTTGGCGGGACAGGGGACGAACACTGAAGCTTTCTTT	CASSLAGQGTNTEAFF
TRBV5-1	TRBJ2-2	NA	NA	TGCGCCAGCGCCACCGAGCCCACGGCCGGGGAGCTGTTTTTT	CASATEPTAGELFF
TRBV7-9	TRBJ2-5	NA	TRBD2	TGTGCTCCTGGGGGCCTAGCGGGGTCCGAGACCCAGTACTTC	CAPGGLAGSETQYF
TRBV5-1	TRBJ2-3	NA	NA	TGCGCCAGCAGCTTGGCCAGGGTTCCTGATACGCAGTATTTT	CASSLARVPDTQYF
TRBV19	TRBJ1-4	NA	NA	TGTGCCAGTAGTATAGCATTTCGACAGTCGGGTGAAAAACTGTTTTTT	CASSIAFRQSGEKLFF
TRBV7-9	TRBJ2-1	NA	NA	TGTGCCAGCAGCAGGACTATTGACAATGAGCAGTTCTTC	CASSRTIDNEQFF
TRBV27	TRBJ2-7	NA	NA	TGTGCCAGCAGCGCTCTGGGGGGAGGCGGCTACGAGCAGTACTTC	CASSALGGGGYEQYF
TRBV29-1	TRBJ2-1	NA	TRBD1	TGCAGCGTGAAACAGGGGCCCTTCTACAATGAGCAGTTCTTC	CSVKQGPFYNEQFF
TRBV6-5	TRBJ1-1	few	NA	TGTGCCAGCAGTTATGGGCCTGAAGCTTTCTTT	CASSYGPEAFF
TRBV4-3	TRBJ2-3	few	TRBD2	TGCGCCAGCAGCCAAGCTAGCGGGTTGCTCACAGATACGCAGTATTTT	CASSQASGLLTDTQYF
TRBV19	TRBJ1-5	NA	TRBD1	TGTGCCAGTAGTATATCGGGCAGGGGGAAGATTCGGCCCCAGCATTTT	CASSISGRGKIRPQHF
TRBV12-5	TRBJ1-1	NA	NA	TGTGCTAGTGGTTTGGAGACAACTGAAGCTTTCTTT	CASGLETTEAFF
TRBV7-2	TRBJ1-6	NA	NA	TGTGCCAGCATGGAGGGACCGAGGGGTTCACCCCTCCACTTT	CASMEGPRGSPLHF
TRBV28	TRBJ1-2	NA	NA	TGTGCCAGCAGTTTAGGCAGCGGGGGGAGGTATGGCTACACCTTC	CASSLGSGGRYGYTF
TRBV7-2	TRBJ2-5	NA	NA	TGTGCCAGCAGCCGAGTCCGCAGGGCGACAGAGACCCAGTACTTC	CASSRVRRATETQYF
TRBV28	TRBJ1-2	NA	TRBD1	TGTGCCAGCAGTTTTCCTCTGGGACAGAACTATGGCTACACCTTC	CASSFPLGQNYGYTF
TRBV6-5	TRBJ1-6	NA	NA	TGTGCCAGCAGTTACTCTACAGCATATAATTCACCCCTCCACTTT	CASSYSTAYNSPLHF
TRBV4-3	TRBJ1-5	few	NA	TGCGCCAGCAGCCAAGATTTAACGGATCAGCCCCAGCATTTT	CASSQDLTDQPQHF
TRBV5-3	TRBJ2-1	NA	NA	TGTGCCAGAAGCTTAGTCAGGGTAGGGGAGCAGTTCTTC	CARSLVRVGEQFF
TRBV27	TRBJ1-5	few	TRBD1	TGTGCCAGCAGCCCGATGGGACAGGGTGGAAATCAGCCCCAGCATTTT	CASSPMGQGGNQPQHF
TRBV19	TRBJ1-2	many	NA	TGTGCCAGTAAGGAGAACTATGGCTACACCTTC	CASKENYGYTF
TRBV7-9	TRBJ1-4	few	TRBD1	TGTGCCAGCTCGCCTGGACAGGGTAATGAAAAACTGTTTTTT	CASSPGQGNEKLFF
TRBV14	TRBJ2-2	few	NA	TGTGCCAGCAGCCGGACTGGAGCGGTCACCGGGGAGCTGTTTTTT	CASSRTGAVTGELFF
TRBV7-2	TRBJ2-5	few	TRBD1	TGTGCCAGCAGCTTTGACAGGGGGAACAAAGAGACCCAGTACTTC	CASSFDRGNKETQYF
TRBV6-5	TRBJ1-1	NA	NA	TGTGCCAGCAGTTTCGGGGGGAACACTGAAGCTTTCTTT	CASSFGGNTEAFF
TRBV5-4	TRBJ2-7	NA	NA	TGTGCCAGCAGTCGGGACACTTCCTACGAGCAGTACTTC	CASSRDTSYEQYF
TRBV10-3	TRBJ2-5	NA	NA	TGTGCCACGCGGACAGGGGGTAGCGGGGGACAAGAGACCCAGTACTTC	CATRTGGSGGQETQYF
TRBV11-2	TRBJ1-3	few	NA	TGTGCCAGCAGCTACGTTACAGGGCCTGGAAACACCATATATTTT	CASSYVTGPGNTIYF
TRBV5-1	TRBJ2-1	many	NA	TGCGCCAGCAGGTTCGACAGGAACAATGAGCAGTTCTTC	CASRFDRNNEQFF
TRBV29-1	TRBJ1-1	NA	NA	TGCATCGCGACGGGAGCTGGAAACACTGAAGCTTTCTTT	CIATGAGNTEAFF